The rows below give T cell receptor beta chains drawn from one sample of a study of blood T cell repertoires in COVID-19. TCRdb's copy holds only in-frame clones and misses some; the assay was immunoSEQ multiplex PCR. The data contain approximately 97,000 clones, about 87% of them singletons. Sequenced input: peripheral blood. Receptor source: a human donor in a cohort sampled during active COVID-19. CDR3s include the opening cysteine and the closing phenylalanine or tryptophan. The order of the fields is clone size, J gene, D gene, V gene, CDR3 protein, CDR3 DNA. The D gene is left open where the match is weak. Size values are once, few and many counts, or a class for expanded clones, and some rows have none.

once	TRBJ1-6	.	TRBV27	CASSLSRQTHNSPLHF	TGTGCCAGCAGTTTATCCCGACAGACCCATAATTCACCCCTCCACTTT
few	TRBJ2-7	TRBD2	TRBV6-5	CASSTVSSGGEQYF	TGTGCCAGCAGCACCGTGTCTTCGGGAGGCGAGCAGTACTTC
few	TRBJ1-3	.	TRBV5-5	CASSLEGSWRGNTIYF	TGTGCCAGCAGCTTAGAGGGAAGTTGGCGAGGAAACACCATATATTTT
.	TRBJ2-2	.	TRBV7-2	CASSLTTGTGELFF	TGTGCCAGCAGCTTGACTACAGGGACCGGGGAGCTGTTTTTT
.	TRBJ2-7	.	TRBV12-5	CASLPGSTYEQYF	TGTGCTAGTCTTCCGGGTTCGACCTACGAGCAGTACTTC
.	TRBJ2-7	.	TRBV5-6	CASSFRESSHEQYF	TGTGCCAGCAGCTTCAGGGAATCTTCCCACGAGCAGTACTTC
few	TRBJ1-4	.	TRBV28	CASSLGGGYEKLFF	TGTGCCAGCAGTTTAGGGGGGGGGTATGAAAAACTGTTTTTT
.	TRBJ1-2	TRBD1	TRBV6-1	CASSEGLEGADYGYTF	TGTGCCAGCAGTGAAGGTTTAGAGGGGGCGGACTATGGCTACACCTTC
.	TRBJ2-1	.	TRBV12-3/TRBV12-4	CASSLRWGEQFF	TGTGCCAGCAGTTTGAGGTGGGGCGAGCAGTTCTTC
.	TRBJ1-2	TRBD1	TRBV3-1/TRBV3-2	CASSHLRTGDGYTF	TGTGCCAGCAGCCACCTCCGGACAGGGGATGGCTACACCTTC
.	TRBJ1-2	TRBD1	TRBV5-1	CASSSGQHTIYGYTF	TGCGCCAGCAGCTCGGGACAGCATACTATCTATGGCTACACCTTC
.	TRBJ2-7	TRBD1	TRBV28	CASSLTGTGPSYEQYF	TGTGCCAGCAGTTTGACCGGGACAGGGCCCTCCTACGAGCAGTACTTC
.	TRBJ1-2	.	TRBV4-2	CASSQDLTAWGYTF	TGTGCCAGCAGCCAAGATCTAACAGCCTGGGGCTACACCTTC
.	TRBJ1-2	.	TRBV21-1	CASSKHRGRFDYGYTF	TGTGCCAGCAGCAAACACAGGGGGCGCTTCGACTATGGCTACACCTTC
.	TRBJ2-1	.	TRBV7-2	CASSLELLAASWNEQFF	TGTGCCAGCAGCTTAGAGTTGTTAGCGGCCAGTTGGAATGAGCAGTTCTTC
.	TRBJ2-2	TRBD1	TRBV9	CASSVGQGATGELFF	TGTGCCAGCAGCGTAGGACAGGGGGCTACCGGGGAGCTGTTTTTT
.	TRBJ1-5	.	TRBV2	CASSALGGNSNQPQHF	TGTGCCAGCAGTGCTTTGGGAGGGAATAGCAATCAGCCCCAGCATTTT